This T cell receptor (beta chain) was retrieved from a study of blood T cell repertoires in COVID-19. The repertoire was sequenced with immunoSEQ multiplex PCR; TCRdb's copy has only in-frame clones and lacks some. The sample lists about 25,000 clones, around 87% occurring once. The origin of this receptor is a middle-aged man with active COVID-19. Sequencing input: peripheral blood.

For the CDR3, the DNA is TGTGCCACCGTGGACAGGAGAGACTATAATTCACCCCTCCACTTT. Its protein is CATVDRRDYNSPLHF. The chain recombines TRBV5-4 with TRBJ1-6; TRBD1 aligns across 7 bases. Germline CDR1 reads SGHNT; CDR2 reads YYREEE (reference sequence). This CDR3 region has 15 residues. V dropped 9 bases and J dropped 3; count of bases not matched to a gene: 9.